The 13 T cell receptor beta chains given below trace back to one sample, sequenced in a study of shared clonotypes between healthy human individuals. Positively selected for CCR7, the CD45RO-negative cells used as naive CD8 cells excluded terminally differentiated effector memory CD45RA+ cells. Here immunoSEQ multiplex PCR was the method, and the copy in TCRdb shows in-frame clones only, minus some. In the table there are under 1 million clones, approximately 96% of which are singletons. The specimen sequenced was naive CD8+ T cells sorted from blood. These receptors originate from a young man in good health.

This clone was found once. Other DNA variants within this sample encode the same CDR3. The chain recombines TRBV11-2 with TRBJ2-7, with D uncertain. Looked up from germline, CDR1 is SGHAT and CDR2 is FQNNGV. Trimming took 5 bases from V and 2 from J, leaving 7 bases between them. The CDR3 spans 12 residues. The CDR3 reads CASSLTAYEQYF. The CDR3, as DNA: TGTGCCAGCAGCCTGACGGCCTACGAGCAGTACTTC.

The chain is built from TRBV9 and TRBJ2-7; 10 bases align to TRBD2. CDR1 is SGDLS and CDR2 is YYNGEE in the germline V gene. With 4 bases clipped from V and 0 bases from J, the junction kept 10 bases outside the gene matches. CDR3 length: 17 amino acids. The CDR3 DNA follows: TGTGCCAGCAGCCCCTTCTCGGCTAGCGGGAGCTCCTACGAGCAGTACTTC. The encoded protein is CASSPFSASGSSYEQYF.

With respect to this clone: One end of the junction fails to match germline, which may point to a read error. The CDR3 DNA reads TGTGCCAGCAGCCTAGGGTACCGGCAACAGTTCTTC. Protein product: CASSLGYRQQFF. The chain is built from TRBV13 and TRBJ2-1; unclear D gene. This CDR3 has 12 amino acids. CDR1 PRHDT and CDR2 FYEKMQ come from the germline V gene (reference sequence).

V usage is TRBV29-1 and J usage is TRBJ2-1; a possible D gene is TRBD2 (5 bases). This CDR3 contains 13 residues. Germline V gives CDR1 SQVTM, CDR2 ANQGSEA. V was trimmed by 3 bases and J by 8 bases, leaving 14 bases between them. The CDR3 DNA follows: TGCAGCGTTGAGATGGACTCTCCCCATGAGCAGTTCTTC. Amino acids: CSVEMDSPHEQFF.

This chain uses TRBV27 with TRBJ2-1; D is perhaps TRBD2 (6 bases). V lost 10 bases to trimming and J lost 7 bases, with 11 bases between them. Germline V CDR1 and CDR2: MNHEY, SMNVEV (reference sequence). This CDR3 is 11 amino acids long. The CDR3 protein is CATMEGNEQFF. The CDR3 region has the DNA TGTGCCACTATGGAGGGAAATGAGCAGTTCTTC.

The chain has TRBV4-1 and TRBJ2-7; 8 nucleotides line up with TRBD2. J gave up 7 bases and V 2 bases, and 13 bases lay outside the gene matches. Per germline, CDR1 MGHRA and CDR2 YSYEKL. This CDR3 region has 16 residues. CDR3 nucleotide sequence: TGCGCCAGCAGCCAACTCCTAGCGGGCCCTTTCGGGGAGCAGTACTTC. It yields the protein CASSQLLAGPFGEQYF.

The chain uses TRBV7-6 and TRBJ2-3, with a tentative D call TRBD2 (5 bases). This CDR3 region has 12 residues. In germline, CDR1 is SGHVS, CDR2 FNYEAQ. The CDR3 spells CAVSGLGDTQYF. The CDR3 bases are TGTGCAGTGTCGGGGTTGGGAGATACGCAGTATTTT.

This chain connects TRBV7-9 to TRBJ2-3; 7 bases line up with TRBD2. CDR3 length: 17 amino acids. CDR1 and CDR2 from the germline V gene are SEHNR and FQNEAQ (reference sequence). The V gene end was trimmed by 1 base and the J gene end by 1 base; junction bases not matched to a gene: 8. This chain's CDR3 is CASSLVVRAGGTDTQYF. The CDR3, as DNA: TGTGCCAGCAGCTTAGTGGTCAGGGCGGGGGGCACAGATACGCAGTATTTT.

The V gene is TRBV25-1, the J gene TRBJ1-1, with no clear D. The germline V gene encodes CDR1 MGHDK and CDR2 SYGVNS. The ends were cut back, 6 bases at V and 0 bases at J, with 11 bases in the middle. The CDR3 length is 14 residues. The CDR3 sequence is CASSPGFVNTEAFF. The CDR3 bases are TGTGCCAGCAGCCCAGGTTTCGTGAACACTGAAGCTTTCTTT. Full variable domain (outside the CDR3, taken from reference TRBV25-1 and TRBJ1-1): EADIYQTPRYLVIGTGKKITLECSQTMGHDKMYWYQQDPGMELHLIHYSYGVNSTEKGDLSSESTVSRIRTEHFPLTLESARPSHTSQYLCASSPGFVNTEAFFGQGTRLTVV.

The chain is built from TRBV5-4 and TRBJ2-6, with D hard to call. Trimming took off 2 bases at V and 1 base at J, with 10 bases between the two ends. Germline V gene lookup returns CDR1 SGHNT and CDR2 YYREEE (reference sequence). This CDR3 is built from 16 residues. CDR3 nucleotides: TGTGCCAGCAGCTTACCGGTGAGATCTGGGGCCAACGTCCTGACTTTC. It codes for CASSLPVRSGANVLTF. Combining the CDR3 with reference TRBV5-4 and TRBJ2-6 gives the whole variable domain ETGVTQSPTHLIKTRGQQVTLRCSSQSGHNTVSWYQQALGQGPQFIFQYYREEENGRGNFPPRFSGLQFPNYSSELNVNALELDDSALYLCASSLPVRSGANVLTFGAGSRLTVL.

The V and J genes are TRBV6-4 and TRBJ1-2, with D maybe TRBD1 (6 bases). CDR3 length equals 13 residues. The germline gives CDR1 MRHNA, CDR2 SNTAGT. Trimming took off 2 bases at V and 8 bases at J, with 12 bases between the two ends. The CDR3 spells CASSDLGAGGYTF. Here the CDR3 DNA reads TGTGCCAGCAGTGACCTGGGGGCGGGCGGCTACACCTTC.

The chain couples TRBV5-1 to TRBJ2-7; 8 positions agree with TRBD1. The CDR3 extends over 15 amino acids. CDR1 and CDR2 (germline): SGHRS, YFSETQ. V shed 4 bases, J shed 3 bases, and the junction held 9 bases outside the gene matches. This CDR3 reads CASSLPRDRNYEQYF. The CDR3 DNA follows: TGCGCCAGCAGCCTCCCCCGGGACAGGAACTACGAGCAGTACTTC.

The CDR3 bases are TGTGCCAGCAGCTTCGGACTAGCGGGAGACTCCTACAATGAGCAGTTCTTC. Translation gives CASSFGLAGDSYNEQFF. The chain has TRBV7-9 and TRBJ2-1; 13 bases are a match to TRBD2. The CDR3 covers 17 residues. J gave up 0 bases and V 3 bases, and 2 bases lay outside the gene matches. The germline V gene has CDR1 SEHNR and CDR2 FQNEAQ (reference sequence).